The 22 T cell receptor beta chains in this list originate from one sample, sequenced in a study of OX40 agonist ivuxolimab in advanced cancers. Clones were sequenced by immunoSEQ multiplex PCR, and TCRdb holds only the in-frame ones, with some missing. Seen here are about 11,000 clones, 78% observed once, and the top ten hold 21%. The specimen comprised CD4+ or CD8+ T cells sorted from blood, sampled in a trial of the OX40 agonist ivuxolimab. These receptors all stem from an adult with an advanced solid tumor such as melanoma, head and neck, liver or kidney cancer.

The chain uses TRBV7-2 and TRBJ1-1; perhaps TRBD1 as D (5 bases). The V end was cut by 4 bases, the J end by 0 bases, with 9 bases between. Germline CDR1 is SGHTA and CDR2 is FQGNSA. The CDR3 has 14 amino acids. The CDR3 sequence is CASSWGPMNTEAFF. CDR3 nucleotides: TGTGCCAGCAGCTGGGGACCTATGAACACTGAAGCTTTCTTT. Together with reference TRBV7-2 and TRBJ1-1, the CDR3 gives the full variable domain: GAGVSQSPSNKVTEKGKDVELRCDPISGHTALYWYRQSLGQGLEFLIYFQGNSAPDKSGLPSDRFSAERTGGSVSTLTIQRTQQEDSAVYLCASSWGPMNTEAFFGQGTRLTVV.

The rearrangement joins TRBV6-5 to TRBJ2-5; the D is unclear. V lost 2 bases and J lost 4, with 14 bases in between. CDR3 length: 15 residues. Germline V gene sequence: CDR1 MNHEY, CDR2 SVGAGI. CDR3: CASSYPNPGPETQYF. DNA of the CDR3: TGTGCCAGCAGTTACCCAAACCCCGGGCCAGAGACCCAGTACTTC.

The rearrangement links TRBV19 to TRBJ1-1; tentatively, D is TRBD1 (5 bases). The germline V gene has CDR1 LNHDA and CDR2 SQIVND (reference sequence). The V and J ends lost 6 bases and 2 bases respectively, with 10 bases between them. This CDR3 comprises 13 residues. The CDR3 region has the DNA TGTGCCAGTAGGTGGGGGATCAACACTGAAGCTTTCTTT. Protein product: CASRWGINTEAFF.

The chain links TRBV6-5 to TRBJ1-2; D might be TRBD1 (5 bases). Germline CDR1 and CDR2: MNHEY and SVGAGI. The V and J ends lost 6 bases and 2 bases respectively, with 7 bases between them. The CDR3 loop spans 12 amino acids. CDR3 protein: CASRAGNYGYTF. The CDR3 DNA follows: TGTGCCAGCAGAGCAGGGAACTATGGCTACACCTTC.

The chain uses TRBV7-8 and TRBJ1-5; D is undetermined. Germline CDR1 is SGHVS and CDR2 is FQNEAQ. This CDR3 comprises 12 residues. The V end lost 5 bases, the J end lost 9 bases, and 11 bases lay between the germline ends. The CDR3, as DNA: TGTGCCAGCAGCACGAAGATCTGGCCCCAGCATTTT. This translates into CASSTKIWPQHF.

The genes are TRBV27 and TRBJ2-1; 7 nucleotides line up with TRBD2. This CDR3 is 15 amino acids long. J was trimmed by 4 bases and V by 2 bases; bases with no gene match: 5. The V gene's germline CDR1 is MNHEY and CDR2 SMNVEV (reference sequence). The CDR3 region is CASSLMAGAYNEQFF. CDR3 sequence (DNA): TGTGCCAGCAGTTTAATGGCGGGAGCGTACAATGAGCAGTTCTTC.

The CDR3 bases are TGTGCCAGCAGCAAAGTTGGGGGCAGGACTTACGCCGGGGAGCTGTTTTTT. This encodes CASSKVGGRTYAGELFF. The chain has TRBV21-1 and TRBJ2-2; the table's TRBD1 call for D was not verified on the DNA. TRBV21-1 is assigned pseudogene status. This CDR3 is 17 amino acids long.

The J gene is TRBJ2-7, the V gene TRBV11-2, with a tentative D call TRBD1 (5 bases). Germline V lookup: CDR1 SGHAT, CDR2 FQNNGV. CDR3 length: 12 amino acids. The V and J ends lost 3 bases and 2 bases respectively, with 5 bases between them. The CDR3 spells CASSFRAYEQYF. CDR3 in DNA: TGTGCCAGCAGCTTCAGGGCCTACGAGCAGTACTTC.

This chain connects TRBV2 to TRBJ2-2, with D uncertain. Germline CDR1 SNHLY, CDR2 FYNNEI. Trimming stripped 8 bases from V and 0 bases from J, with 10 bases between. This CDR3 has 14 residues. CDR3 bases: TGTGCCAGCGAGAGTTCGGCGAACACCGGGGAGCTGTTTTTT. Residues: CASESSANTGELFF. Full variable domain (missing parts from reference TRBV2 and TRBJ2-2): EPEVTQTPSHQVTQMGQEVILRCVPISNHLYFYWYRQILGQKVEFLVSFYNNEISEKSEIFDDQFSVERPDGSNFTLKIRSTKLEDSAMYFCASESSANTGELFFGEGSRLTVL.

DNA of the CDR3: TGTGCCAGCAGCGGGGACGGGGCAGGGCAAGAGACCCAGTACTTC. Protein sequence: CASSGDGAGQETQYF. The rearrangement joins TRBV4-2 to TRBJ2-5; D assignment may be TRBD1 or TRBD2 (5 bases each). Germline V lookup: CDR1 LGHNA, CDR2 YNFKEQ. V dropped 5 bases and J dropped 2 bases, with 15 bases sitting between them. This CDR3 has 15 residues.

V and J are TRBV19 and TRBJ2-7; D not certain. The length of the CDR3 is 11 residues. The V end was cut by 7 bases, the J end by 3 bases, with 7 bases between. Per the germline V gene, CDR1 is LNHDA and CDR2 is SQIVND (reference sequence). The CDR3 here is CASTSGYEQYF. Written as DNA, the CDR3 is TGTGCCAGTACGTCAGGCTACGAGCAGTACTTC.

This clone was found a few times. V is TRBV7-9 and J is TRBJ2-5; 9 nucleotides match TRBD1. Trimming at V came to 5 bases and at J to 5 bases, leaving 6 bases not matched to a gene. Germline V lookup: CDR1 SEHNR, CDR2 FQNEAQ (reference sequence). This CDR3 contains 14 residues. CDR3 region: CASSQGQGTETQYF. CDR3 nucleotide sequence: TGTGCCAGCAGCCAAGGACAGGGGACGGAGACCCAGTACTTC.

The chain couples TRBV19 to TRBJ1-2; D is undetermined. The CDR3 covers 11 residues. V gave up 7 bases and J gave up 7 bases, with 10 bases separating them. The germline V gene encodes CDR1 LNHDA and CDR2 SQIVND (reference sequence). DNA for the CDR3: TGTGCCAGTATGGGCAGTGGTGGCTACACCTTC. Residues: CASMGSGGYTF.

The V call is TRBV11-2, the J call TRBJ2-7, with D unresolved. The germline V gene has CDR1 SGHAT and CDR2 FQNNGV. The CDR3 extends over 12 amino acids. The V gene lost 1 base and the J gene lost 5 bases, with 6 bases spanning the gap. The CDR3 reads CASSLVTNEQYF. The CDR3 DNA follows: TGTGCCAGCAGCTTAGTTACTAACGAGCAGTACTTC.

The chain recombines TRBV6-5 with TRBJ2-7; D perhaps matches TRBD2 (6 bases). CDR3 size: 14 residues. The V gene's germline CDR1 is MNHEY and CDR2 SVGAGI. Trimming cost V 2 bases and J 0 bases, with 8 bases left between them. CDR3 sequence reads: CASSYGDSSYEQYF. In DNA, the CDR3 is TGTGCCAGCAGTTACGGGGACTCCTCCTACGAGCAGTACTTC.

The J gene is TRBJ1-3, the V gene TRBV6-5; no reliable D call. The V end was cut by 0 bases, the J end by 2 bases, with 8 bases between. From germline, CDR1 is MNHEY and CDR2 SVGAGI. This CDR3 comprises 15 residues. CDR3 loop: CASSYSGGTGNTIYF. CDR3 coding DNA: TGTGCCAGCAGTTACTCGGGAGGGACTGGAAACACCATATATTTT.

The chain employs TRBV4-3 and TRBJ2-7; weak D call: TRBD2 (5 bases). Deletions cut 0 bases from V and 2 bases from J, with 14 bases between. Germline loops: CDR1 LGHNA, CDR2 YSLEER. CDR3 size: 16 residues. CDR3 sequence (DNA): TGCGCCAGCAGCCAAGATAAGCAGCGGAGAGCCTACGAGCAGTACTTC. It encodes CASSQDKQRRAYEQYF.

The gene calls are TRBV7-6 and TRBJ2-3, with TRBD2 matching over 15 bases. The CDR3 loop spans 19 amino acids. Germline CDR1 SGHVS, CDR2 FNYEAQ. The V segment lost 2 bases and the J segment 2 bases; nucleotides outside the gene matches: 8. CDR3 sequence (DNA): TGTGCCAGCAGCTTAATTAGGACTAGCGGGAGGGTAGACACAGATACGCAGTATTTT. It yields the protein CASSLIRTSGRVDTDTQYF. The whole variable domain, filled in from reference TRBV7-6 and TRBJ2-3, reads GAGVSQSPRYKVTKRGQDVALRCDPISGHVSLYWYRQALGQGPEFLTYFNYEAQQDKSGLPNDRFSAERPEGSISTLTIQRTEQRDSAMYRCASSLIRTSGRVDTDTQYFGPGTRLTVL.

The V and J genes are TRBV27 and TRBJ2-7, with D hard to call. The CDR3 runs 13 residues. V was cut by 2 bases and J by 2 bases, with 7 bases left in between. Germline V gene data show CDR1 as MNHEY and CDR2 as SMNVEV (reference sequence). CDR3 in DNA: TGTGCCAGCAGTTTAGGCACTACCTACGAGCAGTACTTC. It is translated as CASSLGTTYEQYF.

This clone has only one observation. The chain has TRBV11-2 and TRBJ2-1; perhaps TRBD2 as D (5 bases). Germline lookup yields CDR1 SGHAT and CDR2 FQNNGV. This CDR3 contains 16 residues. The germline V and J ends were trimmed by 6 bases and 2 bases, with 17 bases remaining between them. CDR3 coding DNA: TGTGCCAGCAGGTCACCTGGCGGGCGCCCCTACAATGAGCAGTTCTTC. Residues: CASRSPGGRPYNEQFF.

This chain connects TRBV27 to TRBJ2-1, with 10 bases identical to TRBD2. V lost 6 bases, J lost 5 bases, and 13 bases stayed unmatched. The CDR3 is 17 residues long. From germline, CDR1 is MNHEY and CDR2 SMNVEV (reference sequence). In DNA, the CDR3 is TGTGCCAGCAGACCGAGAACCGGGACTAGCGATGACAATGAGCAGTTCTTC. Protein sequence: CASRPRTGTSDDNEQFF.

This clone was picked up one time. The chain links TRBV11-3 to TRBJ1-1; the D gene is possibly TRBD1 (6 bases). This CDR3 contains 13 residues. The V and J ends lost 3 bases and 7 bases respectively, with 12 bases between them. CDR1 and CDR2 from the germline V gene are SGHNT and YENEEA. The CDR3 spells CASSFGGAGEAFF. The CDR3 coding sequence is TGTGCCAGCAGCTTCGGGGGGGCTGGTGAAGCTTTCTTT.